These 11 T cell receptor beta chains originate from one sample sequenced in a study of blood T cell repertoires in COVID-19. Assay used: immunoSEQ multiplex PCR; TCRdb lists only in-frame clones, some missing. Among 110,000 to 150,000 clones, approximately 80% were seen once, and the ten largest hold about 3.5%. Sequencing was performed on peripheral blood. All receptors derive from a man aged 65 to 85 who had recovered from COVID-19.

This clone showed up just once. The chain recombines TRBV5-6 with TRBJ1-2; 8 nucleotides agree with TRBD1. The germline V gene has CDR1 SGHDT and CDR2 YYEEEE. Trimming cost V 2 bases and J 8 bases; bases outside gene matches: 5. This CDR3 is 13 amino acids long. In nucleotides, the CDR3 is TGTGCCAGCAGCTTTGTGACAGGGGAAGGCTACACCTTC. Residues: CASSFVTGEGYTF. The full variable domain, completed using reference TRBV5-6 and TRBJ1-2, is DAGVTQSPTHLIKTRGQQVTLRCSPKSGHDTVSWYQQALGQGPQFIFQYYEEEERQRGNFPDRFSGHQFPNYSSELNVNALLLGDSALYLCASSFVTGEGYTFGSGTRLTVV.

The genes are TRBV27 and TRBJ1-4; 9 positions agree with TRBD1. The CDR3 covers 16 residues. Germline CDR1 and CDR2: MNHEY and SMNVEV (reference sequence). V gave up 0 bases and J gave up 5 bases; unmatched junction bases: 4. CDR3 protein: CASSLSWGQGNEKLFF. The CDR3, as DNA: TGTGCCAGCAGTTTATCGTGGGGACAGGGAAATGAAAAACTGTTTTTT.

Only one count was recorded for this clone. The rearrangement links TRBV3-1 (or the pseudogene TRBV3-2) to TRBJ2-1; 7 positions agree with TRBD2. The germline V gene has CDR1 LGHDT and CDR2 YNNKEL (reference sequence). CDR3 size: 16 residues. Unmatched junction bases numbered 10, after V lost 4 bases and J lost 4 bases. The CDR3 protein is CASSPAGGRGYNEQFF. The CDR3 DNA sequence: TGTGCCAGCAGCCCAGCCGGGGGGAGGGGATACAATGAGCAGTTCTTC.

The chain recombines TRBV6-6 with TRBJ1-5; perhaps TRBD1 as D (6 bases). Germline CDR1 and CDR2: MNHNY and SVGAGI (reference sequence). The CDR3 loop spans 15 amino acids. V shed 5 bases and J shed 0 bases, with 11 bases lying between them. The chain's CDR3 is CASSQGLYSNQPQHF. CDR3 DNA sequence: TGTGCCAGCAGTCAGGGGCTATATAGCAATCAGCCCCAGCATTTT.

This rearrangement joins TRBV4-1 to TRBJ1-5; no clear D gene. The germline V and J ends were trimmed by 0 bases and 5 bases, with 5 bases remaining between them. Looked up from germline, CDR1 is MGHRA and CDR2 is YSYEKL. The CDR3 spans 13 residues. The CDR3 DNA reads TGCGCCAGCAGCCAAGACAGTTATCAGCCCCAGCATTTT. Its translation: CASSQDSYQPQHF.

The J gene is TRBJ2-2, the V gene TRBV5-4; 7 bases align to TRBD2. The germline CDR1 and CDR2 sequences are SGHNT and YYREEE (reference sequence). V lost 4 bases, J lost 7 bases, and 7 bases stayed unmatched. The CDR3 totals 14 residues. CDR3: CASSTLGGVGELFF. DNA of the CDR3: TGTGCCAGCAGCACCCTGGGAGGGGTCGGGGAGCTGTTTTTT.

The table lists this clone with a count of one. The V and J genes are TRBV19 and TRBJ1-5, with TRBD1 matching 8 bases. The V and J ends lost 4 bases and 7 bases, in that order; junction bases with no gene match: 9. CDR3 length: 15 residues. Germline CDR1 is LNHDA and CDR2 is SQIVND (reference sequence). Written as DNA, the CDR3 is TGTGCCAGTAGTAATTTGGACAGGGCGGAACAGCCCCAGCATTTT. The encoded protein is CASSNLDRAEQPQHF.

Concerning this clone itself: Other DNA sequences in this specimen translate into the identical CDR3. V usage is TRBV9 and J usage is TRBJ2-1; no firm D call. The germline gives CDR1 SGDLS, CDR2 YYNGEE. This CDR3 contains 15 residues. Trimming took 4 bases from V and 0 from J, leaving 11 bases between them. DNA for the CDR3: TGTGCCAGCAGCTCTAGTGGTAGCTCCTACAATGAGCAGTTCTTC. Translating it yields CASSSSGSSYNEQFF.

The CDR3 spells CASSSRGSGSYNEQFF. The CDR3, as DNA: TGCGCCAGCAGCTCCCGGGGTAGCGGGAGTTACAATGAGCAGTTCTTC. The J gene is TRBJ2-1, the V gene TRBV5-1, with 9 bases identical to TRBD2. Germline V gene sequence: CDR1 SGHRS, CDR2 YFSETQ. The V segment lost 3 bases and the J segment 4 bases; nucleotides outside the gene matches: 8. The CDR3 covers 16 residues.

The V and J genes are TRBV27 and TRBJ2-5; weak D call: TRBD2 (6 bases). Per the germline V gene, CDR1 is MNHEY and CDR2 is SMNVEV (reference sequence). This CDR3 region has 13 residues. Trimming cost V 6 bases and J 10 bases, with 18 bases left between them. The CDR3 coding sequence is TGTGCCAGCAGGGACCGGGGGAATTGGGACCAGTACTTC. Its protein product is CASRDRGNWDQYF.

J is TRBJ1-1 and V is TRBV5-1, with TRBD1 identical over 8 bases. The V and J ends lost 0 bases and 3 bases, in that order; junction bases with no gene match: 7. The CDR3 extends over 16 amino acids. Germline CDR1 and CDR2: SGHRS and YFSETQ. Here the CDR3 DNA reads TGCGCCAGCAGCTTGGTCGACAGGGGAAGGGACACTGAAGCTTTCTTT. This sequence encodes CASSLVDRGRDTEAFF.